The 15 T cell receptor beta chains reported below all come from one sample, sequenced in a study of T cells in Graves' hyperthyroidism and ophthalmopathy. Amplified TCR beta CDR3 regions came from RNA transcripts. HTBI primers were the set used in a first-round RT-PCR of the TCR CDR3. Via MiXCR, TCRdb re-called the multiplex PCR reads, giving one row per CDR3 protein. The data hold under 700,000 distinct CDR3 sequences, with roughly a sixth observed a single time. The sequenced material came from blood. These receptors were collected from a woman in her late teens or twenties with Graves' hyperthyroidism.

The chain carries TRBV7-2 and TRBJ2-7; 7 bases are shared with TRBD1. CDR1 SGHTA and CDR2 FQGNSA come from the germline V gene. The trim removed 5 bases at V and 4 bases at J, leaving 8 bases unmatched. CDR3 length equals 14 residues. CDR3 coding DNA: TGTGCCAGCAGCCCGACCGGGACAGTGTACGAGCAGTACTTC. It yields the protein CASSPTGTVYEQYF.

There are many counts of this clonotype. The chain is built from TRBV7-6 and TRBJ2-3, with 11 positions matching TRBD1. CDR3 length: 14 amino acids. Trimming at V came to 1 base and at J to 6 bases, leaving 0 bases not matched to a gene. Germline V gene data show CDR1 as SGHVS and CDR2 as FNYEAQ. The CDR3 here is CASSLGTGGDTQYF. The CDR3 DNA reads as TGTGCCAGCAGCTTAGGGACAGGGGGCGATACGCAGTATTTT.

The chain employs TRBV10-3 and TRBJ2-1; a weak D match, TRBD1 (5 bases). The V gene's germline CDR1 is ENHRY and CDR2 SYGVKD. Trimming removed 7 bases from V and 5 bases from J, with 9 bases in between. The CDR3 is 12 amino acids. CDR3 DNA: TGTGCCATCAAGGGGTTCGACAATGAGCAGTTCTTC. Translating gives CAIKGFDNEQFF.

This clonotype has at least ten counts. This rearrangement joins TRBV7-9 to TRBJ1-1; 7 bases fit TRBD1. This CDR3 is 16 amino acids long. With V trimmed by 2 bases and J by 8 bases, 14 bases remained unmatched. Germline V gene sequence: CDR1 SEHNR, CDR2 FQNEAQ (reference sequence). For the CDR3, the DNA is TGTGCCAGCAGCTTAAAATCTAGGGGGCCAAGTATAGAAGCTTTCTTT. Its translation: CASSLKSRGPSIEAFF.

In this sample, this clonotype turned up many times. V gene TRBV30 combines with J gene TRBJ1-6; D ambiguous. CDR1 and CDR2 from the germline V gene are GTSNPN and SVGIG (reference sequence). CDR3 size: 12 residues. Trimming removed 4 bases at V and 10 bases at J, with 11 bases between. CDR3 sequence reads: CAWTRAGSPLHF. Written as DNA, the CDR3 is TGTGCCTGGACACGCGCCGGGTCACCCCTCCACTTT. Together with reference TRBV30 and TRBJ1-6, the CDR3 gives the full variable domain: SQTIHQWPATLVQPVGSPLSLECTVEGTSNPNLYWYRQAAGRGLQLLFYSVGIGQISSEVPQNLSASRPQDRQFILSSKKLLLSDSGFYLCAWTRAGSPLHFGNGTRLTVT.

This chain connects TRBV25-1 to TRBJ2-1; D ambiguous. Trimming left V 4 bases short and J 4 bases short, with 20 bases between. Germline assignment: CDR1 MGHDK and CDR2 SYGVNS. The CDR3 spans 17 residues. The CDR3, as DNA: TGTGCCAGCAGTGCCCCCCTCGGACCGCGGATATACAATGAGCAGTTCTTC. This codes for CASSAPLGPRIYNEQFF.

This clonotype has a count of ten or more. The chain links TRBV11-2 to TRBJ2-7, with TRBD2 matching 7 bases. The CDR3 has 14 residues. After removal of 3 bases from V and 4 bases from J, the junction contained 6 bases not matched to a gene. The germline V gene has CDR1 SGHAT and CDR2 FQNNGV. CDR3 amino acids: CASSFNGGFYEQYF. In DNA form, the CDR3 reads TGTGCCAGCAGCTTTAACGGGGGGTTTTACGAGCAGTACTTC.

The gene calls are TRBV28 and TRBJ1-5, with D possibly TRBD1 on 6 matching bases. Germline-derived CDR1 and CDR2 are MDHEN and SYDVKM. V was trimmed by 5 bases and J by 5 bases, leaving 16 bases between them. The CDR3 has 15 amino acids. CDR3 nucleotide sequence: TGTGCCAGCAGTCACGAACAGGGCCGGGATCAGCCCCAGCATTTT. Translating gives CASSHEQGRDQPQHF.

The chain uses TRBV7-2 and TRBJ1-3; D gene unclear. The germline CDR1 and CDR2 sequences are SGHTA and FQGNSA. The CDR3 is made up of 14 amino acids. The V and J ends lost 2 bases and 4 bases respectively, with 9 bases between them. CDR3 in amino acids: CASSLLITGNTIYF. DNA for the CDR3: TGTGCCAGCAGCTTACTAATTACCGGAAACACCATATATTTT.

The V call is TRBV19, the J call TRBJ1-1, with 10 bases that match TRBD1. This CDR3 region has 16 residues. Germline V gene data show CDR1 as LNHDA and CDR2 as SQIVND (reference sequence). Trimming took 10 bases from V and 1 from J; bases not matched to a gene: 12. This chain's CDR3 is CATDSRQGAENTEAFF. CDR3 DNA: TGTGCCACGGACTCAAGACAGGGGGCGGAGAACACTGAAGCTTTCTTT.

The rearrangement uses TRBV20-1 and TRBJ1-6, with no clear D. Germline V CDR1 and CDR2: DFQATT, SNEGSKA (reference sequence). V dropped 0 bases and J dropped 4 bases, with 16 bases sitting between them. This CDR3 region has 17 residues. This CDR3 is CSARDRGSNQYNSPLHF. DNA of the CDR3: TGCAGTGCTAGAGATCGAGGCAGCAATCAATATAATTCACCCCTCCACTTT.

The chain joins TRBV20-1 to TRBJ2-2, with no clear D. The CDR3 extends over 13 amino acids. Germline assignment: CDR1 DFQATT and CDR2 SNEGSKA (reference sequence). Trimming stripped 3 bases from V and 3 bases from J, with 8 bases between. CDR3 sequence (DNA): TGCAGTGCTAGTGCGGTCCACACCGGGGAGCTGTTTTTT. Amino acids: CSASAVHTGELFF.

For this clonotype: Being one base from a much bigger clone, this may be a read error. V and J are TRBV7-9 and TRBJ1-3; D remains ambiguous. The CDR3 covers 12 residues. V was trimmed by 5 bases and J by 4 bases, leaving 6 bases between them. Germline CDR1 is SEHNR and CDR2 is FQNEAQ (reference sequence). For the CDR3, the DNA is TGTGCCAGCAGCCCCCCGGGAAACACCATATATTTT. Its protein product is CASSPPGNTIYF.

Ten or more counts support this clonotype. This chain connects TRBV11-2 to TRBJ2-5; D is uncertain. The CDR3 spans 14 residues. Per germline, CDR1 SGHAT and CDR2 FQNNGV. V was clipped by 3 bases and J by 1 base, with 9 bases between them. The CDR3 nucleotides are TGTGCCAGCAGCTTTCGGAAAAGCCAAGAGACCCAGTACTTC. Its protein product is CASSFRKSQETQYF.

The chain links TRBV4-1 to TRBJ1-2; 7 nucleotides line up with TRBD1. The germline gives CDR1 MGHRA, CDR2 YSYEKL. CDR3 size: 15 residues. V trimming: 4 bases; J trimming: 6 bases; junction bases outside the gene matches: 11. CDR3 DNA: TGCGCCAGCAGCCTCAACAGGGGCACTCCTAATGGCTACACCTTC. Its protein is CASSLNRGTPNGYTF.